Here is one T cell receptor (beta chain) with its context. Its cognate antigen is unknown. The entry originates in a study of T cell responses to AZD1222 COVID-19 vaccine. Investigators merged groups given second doses at roughly 4 or roughly 12 weeks. The CDR3 has 15 residues. Germline values: CDR1 MDHEN, CDR2 SYDVKM. The V end was cut by 6 bases, the J end by 4 bases, with 18 bases between. Study-level results: Spike-specific TCR breadth rose after two AZD1222 doses, and depth rose as well. Targeting of unmutated variant regions was reportedly seen in nearly half of spike-specific TCRs. Mostly white British, mostly female donors; authors suggested clonal diversity may be underestimated.

Using immunoSEQ multiplex PCR, the repertoire was profiled, and TCRdb retains in-frame clones only, with some absent. The repertoire holds over 130,000 clones, with about 91% as singletons. The V gene is TRBV28, the J gene TRBJ1-1; possibly TRBD1 for D (5 bases). The TCR comes from an adult who received the AZD1222 COVID-19 vaccine. Sequenced here: peripheral blood, sampled 28 days after the second AZD1222 dose. CDR3 region: CASRDDSIMVTEAFF. The CDR3 DNA reads TGTGCCAGCAGGGACGACAGCATTATGGTCACTGAAGCTTTCTTT.